This is a list of T cell receptor beta chains from one sample in a study of blood T cell repertoires in COVID-19. Using immunoSEQ multiplex PCR, the repertoire was profiled, and TCRdb retains in-frame clones only, with some absent. Seen here are fewer than 65,000 clones, around 84% observed once, and the top ten hold 9.5% to 15%. Sequenced: peripheral blood. The receptors here all came from a human donor in a cohort sampled during active COVID-19. CDR3s include the opening cysteine and the closing phenylalanine or tryptophan. D genes are given only for firm matches. Clone size is stated in some rows and not others, as once, few, many or a class when expanded.

d_call,v_call,clone_size,j_call,cdr3_aa,cdr3_nt
NA,TRBV6-2/TRBV6-3,NA,TRBJ2-7,CASSYLLGTTGEQYF,TGTGCCAGCAGTTACTTACTAGGAACTACTGGCGAGCAGTACTTC
NA,TRBV6-5,NA,TRBJ2-1,CASSPYNNEQFF,TGTGCCAGCAGCCCCTATAACAATGAGCAGTTCTTC
TRBD2,TRBV4-3,few,TRBJ2-3,CASSQDGITSGRSTTQYF,TGCGCCAGCAGCCAAGATGGTATAACTAGCGGGAGGAGTACTACGCAGTATTTT
NA,TRBV19,few,TRBJ1-3,CASCRAPRDTIYF,TGTGCCAGCTGCCGGGCCCCGAGGGACACCATATATTTT
TRBD1,TRBV3-1/TRBV3-2,NA,TRBJ2-5,CASRDRPNFQETQYF,TGTGCCAGTCGGGACAGGCCAAATTTTCAAGAGACCCAGTACTTC
TRBD2,TRBV11-2,NA,TRBJ2-7,CASSLLTSGSSYEQYF,TGTGCCAGCAGCCTTTTGACTAGCGGGAGCTCCTACGAGCAGTACTTC
TRBD1,TRBV7-8,NA,TRBJ2-2,CASSPSSTGEWAGELFF,TGTGCCAGCAGCCCCTCCTCGACAGGGGAGTGGGCCGGGGAGCTGTTTTTT
NA,TRBV28,NA,TRBJ1-1,CASSLGQMNTEAFF,TGTGCCAGCAGTTTAGGACAGATGAACACTGAAGCTTTCTTT
TRBD2,TRBV29-1,NA,TRBJ2-2,CSVAGLAGDNGGELFF,TGCAGCGTTGCTGGACTAGCGGGAGATAACGGGGGGGAGCTGTTTTTT
TRBD1,TRBV7-8,NA,TRBJ2-1,CASTPLRDSFNEQFF,TGTGCCAGCACCCCCCTCCGGGACAGCTTCAATGAGCAGTTCTTC
NA,TRBV21-1,once,TRBJ1-5,CASSRGGRDGQPQHF,TGTGCCAGCAGCAGAGGGGGCAGGGATGGGCAGCCCCAGCATTTT
NA,TRBV12-5,once,TRBJ1-2,CASGLFPRLQFDGYTF,TGTGCTAGTGGTTTGTTCCCTCGTCTACAGTTCGATGGCTACACCTTC
TRBD1,TRBV30,NA,TRBJ2-7,CASTGLSSYEQYF,TGTGCCTCGACAGGGCTGAGCTCCTACGAGCAGTACTTC
NA,TRBV28,NA,TRBJ1-2,CASSLFGTGIVNGYTF,TGTGCCAGCAGTTTATTCGGCACAGGGATCGTCAATGGCTACACCTTC
TRBD1,TRBV11-2,NA,TRBJ2-7,CASSLVQGASYEQYF,TGTGCCAGCAGCTTAGTCCAGGGGGCTTCCTACGAGCAGTACTTC
TRBD1,TRBV5-1,NA,TRBJ2-7,CASSLWTGGHEQYF,TGCGCCAGCAGCTTGTGGACAGGGGGCCACGAGCAGTACTTC
TRBD1,TRBV13,once,TRBJ1-1,CASSLGQGVEAFF,TGTGCCAGCAGTCTCGGACAGGGAGTTGAAGCTTTCTTT
TRBD1,TRBV6-2/TRBV6-3,NA,TRBJ2-4,CASSYSDRDIQYF,TGTGCCAGCAGTTACTCGGACAGGGACATTCAGTACTTC
TRBD1,TRBV15,NA,TRBJ2-3,CATSGTGGSVVDTQYF,TGTGCCACCAGCGGGACAGGAGGAAGCGTCGTGGATACGCAGTATTTT